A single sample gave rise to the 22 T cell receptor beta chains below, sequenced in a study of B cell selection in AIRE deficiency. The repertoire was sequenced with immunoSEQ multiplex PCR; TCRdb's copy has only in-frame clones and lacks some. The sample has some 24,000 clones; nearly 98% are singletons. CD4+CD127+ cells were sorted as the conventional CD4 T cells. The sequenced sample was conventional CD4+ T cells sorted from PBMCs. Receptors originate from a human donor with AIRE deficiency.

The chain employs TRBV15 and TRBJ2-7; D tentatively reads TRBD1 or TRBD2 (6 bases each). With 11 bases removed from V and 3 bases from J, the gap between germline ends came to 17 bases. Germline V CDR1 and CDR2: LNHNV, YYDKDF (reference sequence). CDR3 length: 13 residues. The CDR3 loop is CAFRLKGGYEQYF. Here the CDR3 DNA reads TGTGCCTTCAGGCTTAAGGGGGGCTACGAGCAGTACTTC.

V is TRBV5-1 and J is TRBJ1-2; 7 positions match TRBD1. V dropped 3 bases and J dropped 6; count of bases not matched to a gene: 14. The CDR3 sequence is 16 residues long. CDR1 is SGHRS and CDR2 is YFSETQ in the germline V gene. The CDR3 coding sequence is TGCGCCAGCAGCTACCACAGGGGCTCAAGAGGGGATGGCTACACCTTC. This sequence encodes CASSYHRGSRGDGYTF. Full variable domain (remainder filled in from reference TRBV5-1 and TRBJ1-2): KAGVTQTPRYLIKTRGQQVTLSCSPISGHRSVSWYQQTPGQGLQFLFEYFSETQRNKGNFPGRFSGRQFSNSRSEMNVSTLELGDSALYLCASSYHRGSRGDGYTFGSGTRLTVV.

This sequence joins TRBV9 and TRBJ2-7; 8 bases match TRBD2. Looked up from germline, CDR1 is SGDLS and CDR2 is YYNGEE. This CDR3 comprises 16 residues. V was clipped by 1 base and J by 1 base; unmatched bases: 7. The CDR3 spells CASSVKATSGSYEQYF. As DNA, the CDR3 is TGTGCCAGCAGCGTAAAGGCAACTAGCGGTTCCTACGAGCAGTACTTC.

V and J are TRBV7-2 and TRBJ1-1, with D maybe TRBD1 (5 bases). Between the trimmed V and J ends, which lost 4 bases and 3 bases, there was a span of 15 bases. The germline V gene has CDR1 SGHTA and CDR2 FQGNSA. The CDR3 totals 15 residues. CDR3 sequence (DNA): TGTGCCAGCAGCTCAAGACAGACGAAAGACACTGAAGCTTTCTTT. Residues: CASSSRQTKDTEAFF.

CDR3 DNA: TGTGCCAGCAGCGGGAGGGGAGGGGCTGGCTCTGGAAACACCATATATTTT. Its translation is CASSGRGGAGSGNTIYF. The chain is built from TRBV7-7 and TRBJ1-3, with D possibly matching TRBD1 (5 bases). Germline V lookup: CDR1 SSHAT, CDR2 FNYEAQ (reference sequence). The CDR3 extends over 17 amino acids. Trimming took off 5 bases at V and 0 bases at J, with 17 bases between the two ends.

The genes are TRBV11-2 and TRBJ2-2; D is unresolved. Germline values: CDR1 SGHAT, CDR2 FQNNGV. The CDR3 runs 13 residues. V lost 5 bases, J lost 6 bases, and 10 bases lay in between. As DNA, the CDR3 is TGTGCCAGCAGCAAAAATGGGGCCGGGGAGCTGTTTTTT. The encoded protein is CASSKNGAGELFF.

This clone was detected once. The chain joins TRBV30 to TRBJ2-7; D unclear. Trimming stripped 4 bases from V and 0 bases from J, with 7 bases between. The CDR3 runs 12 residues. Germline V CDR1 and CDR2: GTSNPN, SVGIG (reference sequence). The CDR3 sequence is CAWNKGSYEQYF. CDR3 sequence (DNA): TGTGCCTGGAACAAGGGCTCCTACGAGCAGTACTTC.

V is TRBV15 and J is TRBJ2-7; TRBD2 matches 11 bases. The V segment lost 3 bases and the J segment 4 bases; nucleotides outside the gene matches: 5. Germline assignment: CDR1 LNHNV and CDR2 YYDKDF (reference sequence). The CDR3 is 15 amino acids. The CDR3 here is CATSRATSGVYEQYF. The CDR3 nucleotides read TGTGCCACCAGCAGGGCGACTAGCGGGGTTTACGAGCAGTACTTC.

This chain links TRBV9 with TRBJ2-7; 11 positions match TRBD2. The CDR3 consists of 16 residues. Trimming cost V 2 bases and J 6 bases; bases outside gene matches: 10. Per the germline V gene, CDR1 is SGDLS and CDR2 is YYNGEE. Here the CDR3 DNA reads TGTGCCAGCAGCGTGCCCGAGGCCGGGACTAGCGGCGAGCAGTACTTC. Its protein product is CASSVPEAGTSGEQYF.

The CDR3 nucleotides are TGTGCCAGTAGTTGGACTATTACAGATACGCAGTATTTT. Its protein is CASSWTITDTQYF. V gene TRBV19 combines with J gene TRBJ2-3; the D gene is possibly TRBD2 (6 bases). The CDR3 loop spans 13 amino acids. Trimming took off 5 bases at V and 3 bases at J, with 9 bases between the two ends. Germline V gene data show CDR1 as LNHDA and CDR2 as SQIVND (reference sequence).

The CDR3: CASSKTAEAFF. As DNA, the CDR3 is TGTGCCAGCAGCAAGACGGCGGAAGCTTTCTTT. V and J are TRBV7-9 and TRBJ1-1; D is ambiguous. The CDR3 is 11 residues long. V lost 5 bases and J 8 bases, leaving 9 bases between the germline ends. Germline CDR1 reads SEHNR; CDR2 reads FQNEAQ (reference sequence).

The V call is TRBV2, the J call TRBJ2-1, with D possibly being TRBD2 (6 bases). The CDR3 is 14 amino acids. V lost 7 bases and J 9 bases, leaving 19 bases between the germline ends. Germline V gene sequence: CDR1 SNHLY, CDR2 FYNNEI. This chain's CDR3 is CASTSGLRVSEQFF. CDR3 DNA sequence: TGTGCCAGCACCTCGGGACTTCGTGTCAGTGAGCAGTTCTTC.

Here the CDR3 DNA reads TGTGCCAGCAACATACAGGGGCGGAACTATGGCTACACCTTC. Residues: CASNIQGRNYGYTF. This chain links TRBV6-5 with TRBJ1-2; TRBD1 aligns across 7 bases. The V gene end was trimmed by 7 bases and the J gene end by 2 bases; junction bases not matched to a gene: 7. The CDR3 loop spans 14 amino acids. CDR1 and CDR2 from the germline V gene are MNHEY and SVGAGI.

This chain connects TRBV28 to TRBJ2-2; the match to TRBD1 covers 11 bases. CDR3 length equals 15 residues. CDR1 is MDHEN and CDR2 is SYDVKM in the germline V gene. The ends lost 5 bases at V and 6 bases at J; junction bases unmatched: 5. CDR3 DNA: TGTGCCAGCAGTCGGACAGGGGGCTCCCCCGGGGAGCTGTTTTTT. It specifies CASSRTGGSPGELFF. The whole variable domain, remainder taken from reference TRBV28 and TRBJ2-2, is DVKVTQSSRYLVKRTGEKVFLECVQDMDHENMFWYRQDPGLGLRLIYFSYDVKMKEKGDIPEGYSVSREKKERFSLILESASTNQTSMYLCASSRTGGSPGELFFGEGSRLTVL.

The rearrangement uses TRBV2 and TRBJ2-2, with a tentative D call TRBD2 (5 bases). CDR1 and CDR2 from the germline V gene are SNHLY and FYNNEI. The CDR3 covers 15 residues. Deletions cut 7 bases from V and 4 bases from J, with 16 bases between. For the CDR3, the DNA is TGTGCCAGCAAGGTCCGCGGGCCGGGCACCGGGGAGCTGTTTTTT. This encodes CASKVRGPGTGELFF.

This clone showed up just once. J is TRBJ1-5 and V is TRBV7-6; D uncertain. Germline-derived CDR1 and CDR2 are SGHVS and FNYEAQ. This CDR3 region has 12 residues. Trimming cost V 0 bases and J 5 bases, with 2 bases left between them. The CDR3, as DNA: TGTGCCAGCAGCTTAGCGTATCAGCCCCAGCATTTT. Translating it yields CASSLAYQPQHF.

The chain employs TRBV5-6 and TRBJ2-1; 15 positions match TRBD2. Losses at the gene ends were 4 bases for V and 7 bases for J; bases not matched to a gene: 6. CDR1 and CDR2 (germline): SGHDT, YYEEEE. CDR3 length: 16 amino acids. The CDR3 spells CASSPGLAGGKNEQFF. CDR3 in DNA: TGTGCCAGCAGCCCGGGACTAGCGGGAGGCAAGAATGAGCAGTTCTTC.

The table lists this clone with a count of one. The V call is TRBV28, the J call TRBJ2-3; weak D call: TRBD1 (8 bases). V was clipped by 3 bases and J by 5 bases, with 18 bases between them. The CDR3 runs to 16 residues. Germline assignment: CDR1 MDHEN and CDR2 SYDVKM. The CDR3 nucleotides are TGTGCCAGCAGTTTGTTGACAGGGGCGGGGGTAGATACGCAGTATTTT. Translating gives CASSLLTGAGVDTQYF.

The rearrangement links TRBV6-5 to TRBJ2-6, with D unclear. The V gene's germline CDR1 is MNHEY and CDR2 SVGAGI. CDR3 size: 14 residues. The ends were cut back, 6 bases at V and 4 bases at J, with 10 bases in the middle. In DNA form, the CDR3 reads TGTGCCAGCAGCGATATAGCAGGGGCCAACGTCCTGACTTTC. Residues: CASSDIAGANVLTF.

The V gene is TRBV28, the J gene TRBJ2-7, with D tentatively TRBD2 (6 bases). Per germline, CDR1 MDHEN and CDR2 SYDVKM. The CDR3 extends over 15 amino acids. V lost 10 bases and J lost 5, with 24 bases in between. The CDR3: CATRGSDRGLHEQYF. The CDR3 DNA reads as TGTGCCACCCGGGGGTCAGACCGAGGTCTCCACGAGCAGTACTTC.

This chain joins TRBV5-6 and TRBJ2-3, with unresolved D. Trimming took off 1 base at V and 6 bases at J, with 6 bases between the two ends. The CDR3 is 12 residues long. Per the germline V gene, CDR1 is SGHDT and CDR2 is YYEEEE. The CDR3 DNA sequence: TGTGCCAGCAGCTTGTTGTGGGATACGCAGTATTTT. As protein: CASSLLWDTQYF. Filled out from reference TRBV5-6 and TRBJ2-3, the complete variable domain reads DAGVTQSPTHLIKTRGQQVTLRCSPKSGHDTVSWYQQALGQGPQFIFQYYEEEERQRGNFPDRFSGHQFPNYSSELNVNALLLGDSALYLCASSLLWDTQYFGPGTRLTVL.

This chain's CDR3 is CATRNPGPSSYNSPLHF. The CDR3 DNA reads as TGTGCCACCCGGAATCCGGGACCGAGCTCCTATAATTCACCCCTCCACTTT. The V call is TRBV28, the J call TRBJ1-6; D is perhaps TRBD1 (5 bases). V was clipped by 10 bases and J by 0 bases, with 19 bases between them. CDR1 is MDHEN, CDR2 SYDVKM, per germline. The CDR3 has 17 amino acids.